This is a list of T cell receptor beta chains from one sample in a study of somatic mutations in cytotoxic T cells in rheumatoid arthritis. The protocol was immunoSEQ multiplex PCR, while the TCRdb copy is restricted to in-frame clones and leaves out a portion. The sample consists of 15,000 to 20,000 clones, 73% of them appearing once. The specimen was CD8+ T cells sorted from blood. The receptors were sampled from a woman aged 55-70 years in good health. Each CDR3 is given with its conserved first and last residue. A D gene is named only where the DNA matches it firmly. Rows may omit the clone size; those that give it use once, few, many or a size class.

V	J	D	size	DNA	CDR3
TRBV5-4	TRBJ1-2	TRBD1	.	TGTGCCAGCAGCGGGGGACAGGGGGGATTTAACTATGGCTACACCTTC	CASSGGQGGFNYGYTF
TRBV5-4	TRBJ2-7	.	.	TGTGCCAGCAGCTTTGGGGTTGTGGGCGAGCAGTACTTC	CASSFGVVGEQYF
TRBV5-4	TRBJ2-7	TRBD1	few	TGTGCCAGCAGCCTCGGACAGGGGAGCGAGCAGTACTTC	CASSLGQGSEQYF
TRBV2	TRBJ1-2	TRBD1	.	TGTGCCAGCAGTGCCGGGACAGATTCTAACTATGGCTACACCTTC	CASSAGTDSNYGYTF
TRBV2	TRBJ1-5	.	.	TGTGCCAGCAGTGAAAGGGCGGTGGGTAGCAATCAGCCCCAGCATTTT	CASSERAVGSNQPQHF
TRBV6-1	TRBJ1-5	.	.	TGTGCCAGCAGTGAAGCGGGAAATCAGCCCCAGCATTTT	CASSEAGNQPQHF
TRBV5-1	TRBJ2-7	TRBD1	.	TGCGCCAGCAGCGCTCCCGGGACAGGGGAACCCGAGCAGTACTTC	CASSAPGTGEPEQYF
TRBV19	TRBJ1-5	.	.	TGTGCCAGTAGTACCCGCCTGGGGAGCAATCAGCCCCAGCATTTT	CASSTRLGSNQPQHF
TRBV6-1	TRBJ2-3	.	.	TGTGCCAGCAGTGAATCCCCAGGGGTCGGGACAGATACGCAGTATTTT	CASSESPGVGTDTQYF
TRBV27	TRBJ2-5	.	.	TGTGCCAGCAAGTTGGGGGAGACCCAGTACTTC	CASKLGETQYF
TRBV7-6	TRBJ1-1	.	few	TGTGCCAGTACGTTCGGGGGCACTGAAGCTTTCTTT	CASTFGGTEAFF
TRBV4-1	TRBJ2-1	TRBD2	few	TGCGCCAGCAGCCAGACTAGCGGGAGTGGCAATGAGCAGTTCTTC	CASSQTSGSGNEQFF
TRBV4-1	TRBJ2-6	.	.	TGCGCCAGCAGCCAAGTGGTCCGGGCTGGGGCCAACGTCCTGACTTTC	CASSQVVRAGANVLTF
TRBV16	TRBJ2-1	TRBD2	few	TGTGCCAGCAGTCTGACTAGCTCAAGTGAGCAGTTCTTC	CASSLTSSSEQFF
TRBV6-5	TRBJ2-7	TRBD1	.	TGTGCCAGCAGTTCTCCACAGGGGAGCTCCTACGAGCAGTACTTC	CASSSPQGSSYEQYF
TRBV27	TRBJ1-2	TRBD1	medium-sized	TGTGCCACAAGACAGGGGTACTATGGCTACACCTTC	CATRQGYYGYTF
TRBV30	TRBJ1-1	.	.	TGTGCCTGGAGTGCGCCCCGCGAAGCTTTCTTT	CAWSAPREAFF
TRBV9	TRBJ1-1	.	.	TGTGCCAGCAGCGGTCGATTGGCGAACACTGAAGCTTTCTTT	CASSGRLANTEAFF
TRBV4-1	TRBJ2-7	.	.	TGCGCCAGCAGCCAAGCAGACACGGTTGCGTACGAGCAGTACTTC	CASSQADTVAYEQYF
TRBV29-1	TRBJ1-1	TRBD1	once	TGCAGCGTTGGGTCAGGGGGGGAAGAAGCTTTCTTT	CSVGSGGEEAFF
TRBV9	TRBJ2-3	TRBD2	.	TGTGCCAGCAGCGTAGAGGGACTACCAGAGGGTACGCAGTATTTT	CASSVEGLPEGTQYF
TRBV6-4	TRBJ2-3	TRBD2	.	TGTGCCAGCAGTCGGACTAGCGGGAGTACAGATACGCAGTATTTT	CASSRTSGSTDTQYF
TRBV2	TRBJ1-1	TRBD1	few	TGTGCCAGCAGTGTTGGCAGGGGGGATGAAGCTTTCTTT	CASSVGRGDEAFF
TRBV4-1	TRBJ2-1	.	few	TGCGCCAGCAGCCAAGGGGGAACCAACAATGAGCAGTTCTTC	CASSQGGTNNEQFF
TRBV5-1	TRBJ2-7	.	.	TGCGCCAGCAGCTCGACTAGGGACCTCTACGAGCAGTACTTC	CASSSTRDLYEQYF
TRBV7-6	TRBJ2-1	.	.	TGTGCCAGCAGCCACGGGGGATACAATGAGCAGTTCTTC	CASSHGGYNEQFF
TRBV7-9	TRBJ1-2	TRBD1	.	TGTGCCAGCAGCCCCGACAGGGTGGGTGGCTACACCTTC	CASSPDRVGGYTF
TRBV5-1	TRBJ2-7	TRBD1	few	TGCGCCAGCAGCTTGCATGGGACAGGGAGCTACGAGCAGTACTTC	CASSLHGTGSYEQYF
TRBV5-1	TRBJ2-1	TRBD1	.	TGCGCCAGCAGCCCCGGACAGGGAGTCGGTAATGAGCAGTTCTTC	CASSPGQGVGNEQFF
TRBV9	TRBJ1-1	.	.	TGTGCCAGCAGCGTACGGGGAAAGGGGACTGAAGCTTTCTTT	CASSVRGKGTEAFF
TRBV6-4	TRBJ2-7	TRBD2	.	TGTGCCAGCAGCCGACTAGCGTCAGGCGAGCAGTACTTC	CASSRLASGEQYF
TRBV6-6	TRBJ1-1	TRBD1	.	TGTGCCAGTACGGTTTGGGACAGCGGGACTGAAGCTTTCTTT	CASTVWDSGTEAFF
TRBV27	TRBJ1-2	.	medium-sized	TGTGCCAGCAGTTCCCTAGGGAGCCTTAGCTATGGCTACACCTTC	CASSSLGSLSYGYTF
TRBV27	TRBJ1-1	.	.	TGTGCCAGCAGTTCCGTCCCGACAGGGAACACTGAAGCTTTCTTT	CASSSVPTGNTEAFF
TRBV7-9	TRBJ2-1	TRBD1	.	TGTGCCAGCAGCCCTCCAGGGGGCTGGGAGCAGTTCTTC	CASSPPGGWEQFF
TRBV6-4	TRBJ2-7	.	few	TGTGCCAGCATCCGGCATTCCTCCTACGAGCAGTACTTC	CASIRHSSYEQYF
TRBV6-5	TRBJ1-1	.	once	TGTGCCAGCAGTTACACCCGATCCCACACTGAAGCTTTCTTT	CASSYTRSHTEAFF
TRBV7-9	TRBJ2-7	TRBD1	.	TGTGCCAGCAGCTCGACGGGACAGGGGTTTGAGCAGTACTTC	CASSSTGQGFEQYF
TRBV2	TRBJ1-1	.	.	TGTGCCAGCAGTGTCCTCAACACTGAAGCTTTCTTT	CASSVLNTEAFF
TRBV29-1	TRBJ2-7	.	.	TGCAGCGCCGCCTTCCGGAGGAATCAGGGCGAGCAGTACTTC	CSAAFRRNQGEQYF
TRBV6-1	TRBJ1-4	TRBD1	.	TGTGCCAGCAGTGGTTGGACAGGGGGCTCTAATGAAAAACTGTTTTTT	CASSGWTGGSNEKLFF
TRBV7-8	TRBJ1-1	.	.	TGTGCCAGCAGCTTAGATGCTCTCGGCACTGAAGCTTTCTTT	CASSLDALGTEAFF
TRBV7-9	TRBJ2-7	.	.	TGTGCCAGCAGCTTAGAGGTCAGGTACTACGAGCAGTACTTC	CASSLEVRYYEQYF
TRBV6-1	TRBJ2-1	TRBD2	.	TGTGCCAGCAGTGACCTAGCGGGAGACTACAATGAGCAGTTCTTC	CASSDLAGDYNEQFF
TRBV5-8	TRBJ1-3	.	.	TGTGCCAGCAGCTTGCCGCAGCCGTTATCCTCTGGAAACACCATATATTTT	CASSLPQPLSSGNTIYF